This TCR beta chain was found in a study of shared clonotypes between healthy human individuals. In the study overall: Plates per donor: three CD4 naive, three CD4 memory, two CD8 naive, one CD8 memory. Notes on the study in general: When compared with the clonotypes that were shared by all four sorted-subset donors, the non-shared clonotypes turned out to have lower generation probabilities.

From CD4+ cells came CD45RA+ naive and CD45RA-negative memory subsets. A remark on this clone: Its antigen is unidentified. It is likely a read error: a sequence one base away is far more abundant.

This CDR3 is 13 amino acids long. Trimming pared 10 bases from V and 8 bases from J, leaving 20 bases between. Germline CDR1 reads MDHEN; CDR2 reads SYDVKM. As originally analysed: With immunoSEQ giving junction-only sequences and no quality scores, filtering differed. TCRdb's copy holds only in-frame clones and misses some; the assay was immunoSEQ multiplex PCR. For V, J and clone size, that table is used; D and trimming come from the DNA. Seen here are about 1.1 million clones, around 78% observed once, and the top ten hold roughly 0.65%. The rearrangement uses TRBV28 and TRBJ1-2; D is unresolved. The receptor was isolated from a man aged 18-30 years in good health. Some clones in this sample may be carry-over from other donors' samples. Sequencing was done on a sample of memory CD4+ T cells from PBMCs. The subset here: CD45RA-negative fraction. As DNA, the CDR3 is TGTGCCACCCTCCCCGGGGAGCTTTCGGGCTACACCTTC. Translating it yields CATLPGELSGYTF.